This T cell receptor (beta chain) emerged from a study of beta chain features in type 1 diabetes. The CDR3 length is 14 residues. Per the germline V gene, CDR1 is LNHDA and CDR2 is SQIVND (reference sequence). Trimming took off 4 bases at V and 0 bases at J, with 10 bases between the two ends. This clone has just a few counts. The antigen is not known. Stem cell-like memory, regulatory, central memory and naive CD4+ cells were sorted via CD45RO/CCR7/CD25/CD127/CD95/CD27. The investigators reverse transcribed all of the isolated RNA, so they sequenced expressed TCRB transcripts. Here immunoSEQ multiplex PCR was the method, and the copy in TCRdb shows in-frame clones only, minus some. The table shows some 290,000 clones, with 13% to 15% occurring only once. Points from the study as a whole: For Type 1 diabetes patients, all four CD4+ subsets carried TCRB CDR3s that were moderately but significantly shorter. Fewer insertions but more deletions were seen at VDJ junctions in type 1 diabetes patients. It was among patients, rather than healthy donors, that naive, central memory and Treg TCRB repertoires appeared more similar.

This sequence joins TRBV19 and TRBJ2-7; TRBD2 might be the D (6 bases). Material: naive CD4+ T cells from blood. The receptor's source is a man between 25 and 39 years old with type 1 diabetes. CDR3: CASSRRGGSYEQYF. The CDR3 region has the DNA TGTGCCAGTAGTAGACGGGGAGGCTCCTACGAGCAGTACTTC.